This TCR beta chain was documented in a study of memory CD4+ T cells and cytomegalovirus serostatus. Whole-study findings and limits: 67 of 164 known CMV-associated TCRbeta sequences appeared in CD4+ memory.

Libraries were prepared by immunoSEQ multiplex PCR; TCRdb keeps only in-frame clonotypes and omits some of them. The repertoire consists of approximately 53,000 clones, with around four fifths occurring once and the leading ten covering 0.65% to 0.85%. The J segment lost 6 bases and the V segment lost 6 bases, leaving 7 bases of the junction unmatched. CDR1 is MNHEY, CDR2 SMNVEV, per germline (reference sequence). This CDR3 comprises 14 residues. This clone has just a few counts. Its antigen is not identified. Single viable CD3+CD4+CD8-CD45RO+ cells were sorted as the memory CD4+ T cells. CD4+ T cells were isolated by positive magnetic selection.

The rearrangement links TRBV27 to TRBJ2-1; TRBD2 agrees at 8 bases. What was sequenced was memory CD4+ T cells from blood. This TCR was recovered from an adult in good health and CMV-seronegative. CDR3: CASSPFGRANEQFF. For the CDR3, the DNA is TGTGCCAGCAGCCCATTCGGGAGGGCCAATGAGCAGTTCTTC.